The clone carrying this T cell receptor beta chain showed up just once. What it recognizes is unknown. One end of the junction is discordant with germline, which a read error may explain. Germline CDR1 reads DFQATT; CDR2 reads SNEGSKA (reference sequence). This CDR3 is 15 amino acids long. This entry is derived from a study of blood T cells in healthy people across ages. As for the study in general: The template switching approach captured approximately one barcoded beta molecule for every two T cells. Study-level results: Roughly linear declines in TCR beta diversity per million T cells occurred with age.

Alongside a J-beta primer mix, a sample-barcoded 5' primer served in a second PCR lasting about 7 to 12 cycles. TCRdb redid the calling of the 5' RACE reads with MiXCR, one entry per CDR3 protein. The repertoire consists of 700,000 to 850,000 distinct CDR3 sequences, with under 40% occurring once and the leading ten covering about an eighth. The sample consisted of blood. This chain links TRBV20-1 with TRBJ1-5; maybe TRBD1 (6 bases). This TCR came from a man between 18 and 35 years old in good health. The CDR3 DNA reads as TGCGGTGCTAGAGCGACCACAGGGACCAATCAGCCCCAGCATTTT. As protein: CGARATTGTNQPQHF.